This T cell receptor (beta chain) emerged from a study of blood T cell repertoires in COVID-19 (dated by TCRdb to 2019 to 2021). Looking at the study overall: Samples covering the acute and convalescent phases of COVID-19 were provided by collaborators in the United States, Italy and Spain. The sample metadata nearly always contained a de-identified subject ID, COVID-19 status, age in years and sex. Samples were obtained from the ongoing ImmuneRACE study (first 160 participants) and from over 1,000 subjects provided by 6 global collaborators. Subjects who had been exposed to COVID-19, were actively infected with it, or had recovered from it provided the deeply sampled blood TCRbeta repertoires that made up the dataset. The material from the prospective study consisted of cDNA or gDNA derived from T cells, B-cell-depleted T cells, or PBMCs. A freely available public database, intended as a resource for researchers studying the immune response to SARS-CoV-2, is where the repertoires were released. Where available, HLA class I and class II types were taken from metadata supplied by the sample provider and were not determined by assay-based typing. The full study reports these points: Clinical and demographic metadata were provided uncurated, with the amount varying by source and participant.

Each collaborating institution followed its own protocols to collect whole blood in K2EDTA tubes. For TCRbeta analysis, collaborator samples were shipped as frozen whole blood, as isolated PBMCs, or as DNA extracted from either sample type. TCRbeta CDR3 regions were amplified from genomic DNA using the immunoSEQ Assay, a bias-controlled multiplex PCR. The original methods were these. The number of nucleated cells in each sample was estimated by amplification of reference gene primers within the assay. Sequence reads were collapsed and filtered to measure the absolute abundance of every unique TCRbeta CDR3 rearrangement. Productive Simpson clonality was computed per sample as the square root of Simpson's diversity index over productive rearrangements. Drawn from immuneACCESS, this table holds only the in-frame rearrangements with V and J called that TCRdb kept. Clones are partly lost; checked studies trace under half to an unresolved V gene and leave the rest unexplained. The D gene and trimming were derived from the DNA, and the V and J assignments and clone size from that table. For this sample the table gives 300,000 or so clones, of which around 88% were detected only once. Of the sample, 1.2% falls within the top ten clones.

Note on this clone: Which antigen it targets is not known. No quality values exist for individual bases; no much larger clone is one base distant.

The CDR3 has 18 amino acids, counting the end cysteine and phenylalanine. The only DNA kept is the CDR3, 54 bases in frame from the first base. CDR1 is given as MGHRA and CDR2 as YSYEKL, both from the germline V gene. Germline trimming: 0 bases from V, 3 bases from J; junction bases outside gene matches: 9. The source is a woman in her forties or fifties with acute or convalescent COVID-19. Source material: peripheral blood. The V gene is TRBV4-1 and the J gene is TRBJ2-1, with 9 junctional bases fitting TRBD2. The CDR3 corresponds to CASSQEGKAGGVYNEQFF. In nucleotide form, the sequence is TGCGCCAGCAGCCAAGAAGGGAAAGCGGGGGGAGTCTACAATGAGCAGTTCTTC.